The present entry profiles one T cell receptor beta chain with its context. As yet, its antigen is unknown. This entry is derived from a study of T cell repertoires in ileal Crohn's disease. The V gene's germline CDR1 is MNHNS and CDR2 SASEGT. The CDR3 contains 13 residues. With 7 bases removed from V and 3 bases from J, the gap between germline ends came to 12 bases. Some clones are missing from TCRdb's copy, which holds only in-frame ones; the method was immunoSEQ multiplex PCR. The sample includes around 6,200 clones, around 75% of them seen just once. The study's findings and limits: Clonality above 26.8% at surgery always came with endoscopic recurrence.

The chain combines TRBV6-1 with TRBJ1-1; D uncertain. The clonotype originates from an adult with Crohn's disease. The sample taken for sequencing was ileal tissue. DNA for the CDR3: TGTGCCAGCAACCTTTTTCGAGACACTGAAGCTTTCTTT. Amino acid sequence: CASNLFRDTEAFF.